This T cell receptor (beta chain) was recovered during a study of blood T cell repertoires in COVID-19 (TCRdb year 2020). Study-level background: The collaborator samples originated in the United States, Italy and Spain and spanned the acute and convalescent phases of COVID-19. The repertoires were made available in a free public database intended to serve as a resource for research on the immune response to SARS-CoV-2. The sample metadata nearly always contained a de-identified subject ID, COVID-19 status, age in years and sex. The dataset comprised deeply sampled blood TCRbeta repertoires from subjects exposed to, actively infected with, or recovered from COVID-19. Where HLA class I and class II types were available, the types were taken from metadata supplied by the sample provider, not from assay-based typing. Samples were obtained from the ongoing ImmuneRACE study (first 160 participants) and from over 1,000 subjects provided by 6 global collaborators. The prospective study material was composed of cDNA or gDNA derived from T cells, B-cell-depleted T cells, or PBMCs.

Participants in the prospective study were aged roughly 18 to 89 years, lived in about two dozen United States geographic areas, and enrolled through a virtual design. To assign participants to cohorts, the prospective study relied on clinical history that participants themselves reported in a screening survey and a study questionnaire. ImmuneRACE Cohort 3 recovered participants were defined by two consecutive negative NP/OP PCR tests, healthcare professional clearance, or symptom resolution. In the prospective study, mobile phlebotomists collected whole blood, serum and a nasopharyngeal or oropharyngeal swab from each participant. Additional blood draws and questionnaires over an approximately two-month period could optionally be provided by prospective study participants. Blood samples from the prospective study were shipped frozen or at room temperature prior to DNA extraction. The CDR3 contains 14 residues, cysteine and phenylalanine counted. Only the CDR3 region is kept as DNA, spanning 42 bases read in frame from base 1. The germline V gene (reference sequence) sets CDR1 to MNHEY and CDR2 to SMNVEV. Ends trimmed: V by 3 bases, J by 5 bases; bases unmatched to a gene: 6.

In the case of this clone: The clone's antigen remains unknown. Per-base qualities were not stored, and no clone one base away is much larger.

Broader findings and caveats from the paper: Clinical and demographic metadata were provided uncurated, with the amount varying by source and participant.

TCRbeta CDR3 regions were amplified from genomic DNA by means of the immunoSEQ Assay, a bias-controlled multiplex PCR. Processing in the source paper ran as follows. The number of nucleated cells in each sample was estimated from the amplification of reference gene primers within the assay. To quantify the absolute abundance of each unique TCRbeta CDR3 rearrangement, sequence reads were collapsed and filtered. Productive Simpson clonality was computed per sample as the square root of Simpson's diversity index over productive rearrangements. TCRdb re-hosts the immuneACCESS table, in-frame sequences only. Its copies lack some clones; in the studies checked, an unresolved V gene accounts for under half of them, and the cause for the rest is not known. V, J and clone size are taken as reported in that table, and D and trimming were inferred from the DNA itself. In this sample the table shows 200,000 to 250,000 clones, roughly 84% of which occur a single time. The ten most abundant clones make up 5.5% to 7.5% of the sample.

The sequenced sample was PBMCs or T cells enriched from blood (not recorded which). The receptor chain draws on TRBV27 and TRBJ1-2, with TRBD1 identical over 7 junction bases. This receptor was identified in a middle-aged woman who had recovered from COVID-19. The CDR3 sequence is CASSFPGTAYGYTF. The bases are TGTGCCAGCAGTTTTCCCGGGACAGCTTATGGCTACACCTTC.